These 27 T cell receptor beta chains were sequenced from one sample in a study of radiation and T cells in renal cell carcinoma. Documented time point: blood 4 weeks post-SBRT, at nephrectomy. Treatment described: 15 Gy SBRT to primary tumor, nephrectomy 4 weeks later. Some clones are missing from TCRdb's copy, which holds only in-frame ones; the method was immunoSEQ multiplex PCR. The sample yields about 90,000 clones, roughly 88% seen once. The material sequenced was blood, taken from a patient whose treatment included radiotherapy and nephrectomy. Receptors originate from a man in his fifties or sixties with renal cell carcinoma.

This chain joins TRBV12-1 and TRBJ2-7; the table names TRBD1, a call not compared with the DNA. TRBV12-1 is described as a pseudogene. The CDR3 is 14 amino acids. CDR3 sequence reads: CASSPQGVPYEQYF. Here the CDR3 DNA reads TGTGCCAGCAGCCCGCAGGGTGTACCCTACGAGCAGTACTTC.

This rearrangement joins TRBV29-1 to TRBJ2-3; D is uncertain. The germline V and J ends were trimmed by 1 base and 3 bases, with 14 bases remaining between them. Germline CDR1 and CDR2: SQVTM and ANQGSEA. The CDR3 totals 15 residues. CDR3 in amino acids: CSVEGLGKGTDTQYF. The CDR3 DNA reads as TGCAGCGTTGAAGGGTTAGGGAAGGGTACAGATACGCAGTATTTT.

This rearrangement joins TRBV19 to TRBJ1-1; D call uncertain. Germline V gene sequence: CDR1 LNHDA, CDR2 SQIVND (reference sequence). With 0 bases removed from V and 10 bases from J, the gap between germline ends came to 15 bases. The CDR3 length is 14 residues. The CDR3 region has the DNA TGTGCCAGTAGTATAGATCGTCGTTGGGAAGGAGCTTTCTTT. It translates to CASSIDRRWEGAFF.

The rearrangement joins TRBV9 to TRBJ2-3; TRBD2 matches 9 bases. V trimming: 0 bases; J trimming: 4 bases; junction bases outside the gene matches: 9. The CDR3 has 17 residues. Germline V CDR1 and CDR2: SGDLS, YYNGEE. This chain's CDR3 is CASSVGRIAGAADTQYF. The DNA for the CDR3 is TGTGCCAGCAGCGTAGGAAGGATAGCGGGAGCGGCAGATACGCAGTATTTT.

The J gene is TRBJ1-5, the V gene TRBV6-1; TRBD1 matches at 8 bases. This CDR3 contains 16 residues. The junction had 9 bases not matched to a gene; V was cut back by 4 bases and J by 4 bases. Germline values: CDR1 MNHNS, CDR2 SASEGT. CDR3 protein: CASSGRTGSTNQPQHF. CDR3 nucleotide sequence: TGTGCCAGCAGTGGGCGGACAGGGAGTACAAATCAGCCCCAGCATTTT.

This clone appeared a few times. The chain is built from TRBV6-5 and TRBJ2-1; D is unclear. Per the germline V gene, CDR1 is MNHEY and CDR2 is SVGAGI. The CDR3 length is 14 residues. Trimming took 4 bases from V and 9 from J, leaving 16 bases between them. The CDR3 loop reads CASSSRLGRREQFF. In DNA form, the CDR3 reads TGTGCCAGCAGTTCCAGACTTGGTCGGCGTGAGCAGTTCTTC.

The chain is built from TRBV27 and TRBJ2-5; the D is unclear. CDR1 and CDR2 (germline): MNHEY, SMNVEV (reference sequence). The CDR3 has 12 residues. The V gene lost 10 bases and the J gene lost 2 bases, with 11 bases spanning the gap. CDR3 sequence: CATSDGQETQYF. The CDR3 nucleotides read TGTGCCACCTCAGACGGGCAAGAGACCCAGTACTTC.

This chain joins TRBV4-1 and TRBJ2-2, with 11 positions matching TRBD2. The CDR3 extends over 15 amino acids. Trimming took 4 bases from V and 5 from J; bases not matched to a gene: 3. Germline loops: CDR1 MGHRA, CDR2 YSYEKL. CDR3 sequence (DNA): TGCGCCAGCAGCCCTAGACTAGCGGGGACCGGGGAGCTGTTTTTT. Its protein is CASSPRLAGTGELFF.

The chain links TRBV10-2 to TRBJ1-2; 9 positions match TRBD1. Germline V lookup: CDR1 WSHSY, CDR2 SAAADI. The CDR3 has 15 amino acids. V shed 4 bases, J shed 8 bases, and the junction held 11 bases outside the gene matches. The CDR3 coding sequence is TGCGCCAGCAGTGGCGGACTGCTAACAGGGGGCGGCTACACCTTC. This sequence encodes CASSGGLLTGGGYTF.

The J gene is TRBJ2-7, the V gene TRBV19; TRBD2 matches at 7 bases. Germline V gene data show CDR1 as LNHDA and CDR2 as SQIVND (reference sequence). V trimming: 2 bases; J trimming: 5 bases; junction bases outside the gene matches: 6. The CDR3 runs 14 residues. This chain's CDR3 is CASSILGGRDEQYF. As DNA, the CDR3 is TGTGCCAGTAGTATACTTGGCGGGAGAGACGAGCAGTACTTC.

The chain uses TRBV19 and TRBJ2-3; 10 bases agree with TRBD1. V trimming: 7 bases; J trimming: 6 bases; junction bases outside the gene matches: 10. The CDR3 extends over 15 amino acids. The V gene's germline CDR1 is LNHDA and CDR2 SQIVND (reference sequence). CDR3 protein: CASTTLTGGRDTQYF. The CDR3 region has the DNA TGTGCCAGTACCACATTGACAGGGGGCAGGGATACGCAGTATTTT. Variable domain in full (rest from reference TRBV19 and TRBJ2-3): DGGITQSPKYLFRKEGQNVTLSCEQNLNHDAMYWYRQDPGQGLRLIYYSQIVNDFQKGDIAEGYSVSREKKESFPLTVTSAQKNPTAFYLCASTTLTGGRDTQYFGPGTRLTVL.

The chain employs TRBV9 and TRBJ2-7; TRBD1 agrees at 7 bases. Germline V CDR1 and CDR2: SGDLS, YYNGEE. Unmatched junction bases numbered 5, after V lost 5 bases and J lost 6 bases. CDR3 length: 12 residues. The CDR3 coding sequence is TGTGCCAGCAGTGGTCCAGGGGGCGAGCAGTACTTC. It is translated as CASSGPGGEQYF.

The CDR3 spells CASGGIAKNIQYF. The CDR3 DNA reads TGTGCCAGCGGGGGTATAGCCAAAAACATTCAGTACTTC. The chain recombines TRBV28 with TRBJ2-4; TRBD1 or TRBD2 may be the D gene (5 bases each). This CDR3 has 13 residues. Trimming took 8 bases from V and 0 from J, leaving 8 bases between them. Germline CDR1 is MDHEN and CDR2 is SYDVKM. The variable domain in full, with the rest retrieved from reference TRBV28 and TRBJ2-4, is DVKVTQSSRYLVKRTGEKVFLECVQDMDHENMFWYRQDPGLGLRLIYFSYDVKMKEKGDIPEGYSVSREKKERFSLILESASTNQTSMYLCASGGIAKNIQYFGAGTRLSVL.

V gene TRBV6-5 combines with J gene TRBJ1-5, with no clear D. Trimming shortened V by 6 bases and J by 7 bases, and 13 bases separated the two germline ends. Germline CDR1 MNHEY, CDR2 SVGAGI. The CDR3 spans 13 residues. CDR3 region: CASSPRSRQPQHF. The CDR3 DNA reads TGTGCCAGCAGCCCACGGTCGCGACAGCCCCAGCATTTT.

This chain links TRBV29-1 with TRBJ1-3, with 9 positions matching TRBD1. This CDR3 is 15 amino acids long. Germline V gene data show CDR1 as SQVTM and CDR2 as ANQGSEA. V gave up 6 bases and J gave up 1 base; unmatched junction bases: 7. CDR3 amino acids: CSVTIQGASGNTIYF. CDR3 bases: TGCAGCGTGACTATACAGGGGGCATCTGGAAACACCATATATTTT.

The CDR3 coding sequence is TGCGCCAGCAGCCCTTTGGACAGGAACGAGCAGTACTTC. Its protein product is CASSPLDRNEQYF. J is TRBJ2-7 and V is TRBV5-1, with 7 bases that match TRBD1. The CDR3 sequence is 13 residues long. V lost 4 bases to trimming and J lost 5 bases; unmatched junction nucleotides: 6. Germline loops: CDR1 SGHRS, CDR2 YFSETQ.

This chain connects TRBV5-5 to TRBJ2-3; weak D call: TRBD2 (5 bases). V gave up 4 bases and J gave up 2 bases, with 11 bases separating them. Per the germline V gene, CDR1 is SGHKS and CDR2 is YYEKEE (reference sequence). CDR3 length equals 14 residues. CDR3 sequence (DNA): TGTGCCAGCAGCCGGGGAGACAACACAGATACGCAGTATTTT. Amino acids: CASSRGDNTDTQYF.

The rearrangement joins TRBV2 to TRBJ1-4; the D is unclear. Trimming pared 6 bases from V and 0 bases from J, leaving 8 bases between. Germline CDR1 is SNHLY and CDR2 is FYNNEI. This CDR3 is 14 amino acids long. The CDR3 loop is CASRYSSTNEKLFF. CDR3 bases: TGTGCCAGCAGATATAGTTCAACTAATGAAAAACTGTTTTTT.

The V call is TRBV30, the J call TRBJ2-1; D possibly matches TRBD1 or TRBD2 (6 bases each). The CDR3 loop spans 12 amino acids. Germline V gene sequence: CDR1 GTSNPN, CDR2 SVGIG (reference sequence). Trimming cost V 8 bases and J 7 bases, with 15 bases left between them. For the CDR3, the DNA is TGTGCCCGGGGGCTGGGGGTGAATGAGCAGTTCTTC. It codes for CARGLGVNEQFF.

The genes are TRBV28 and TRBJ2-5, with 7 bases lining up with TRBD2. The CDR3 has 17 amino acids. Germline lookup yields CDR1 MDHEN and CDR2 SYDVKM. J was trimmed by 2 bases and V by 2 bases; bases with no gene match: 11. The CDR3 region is CASSLRRGGAGQETQYF. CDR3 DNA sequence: TGTGCCAGCAGTTTACGGCGGGGAGGGGCAGGGCAAGAGACCCAGTACTTC.

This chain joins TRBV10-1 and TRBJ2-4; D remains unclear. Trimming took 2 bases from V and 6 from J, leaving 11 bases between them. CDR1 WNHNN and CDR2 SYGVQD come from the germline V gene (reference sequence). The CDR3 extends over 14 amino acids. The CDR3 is CASSEPKRGNIQYF. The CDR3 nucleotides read TGCGCCAGCAGTGAGCCAAAGCGCGGAAACATTCAGTACTTC.

CDR3: CASSFYWQGSNEQFF. Written as DNA, the CDR3 is TGTGCCAGCAGCTTTTATTGGCAGGGGTCTAATGAGCAGTTCTTC. V is TRBV7-9 and J is TRBJ2-1; weak D call: TRBD1 (6 bases). The CDR3 loop spans 15 amino acids. V lost 3 bases to trimming and J lost 7 bases, with 16 bases between them. Germline lookup yields CDR1 SEHNR and CDR2 FQNEAQ (reference sequence).

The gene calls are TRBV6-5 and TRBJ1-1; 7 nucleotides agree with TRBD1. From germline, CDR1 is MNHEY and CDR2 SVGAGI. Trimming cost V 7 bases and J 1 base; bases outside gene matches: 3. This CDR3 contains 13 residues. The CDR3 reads CASKQGRNTEAFF. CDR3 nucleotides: TGTGCCAGCAAACAGGGGAGGAACACTGAAGCTTTCTTT.

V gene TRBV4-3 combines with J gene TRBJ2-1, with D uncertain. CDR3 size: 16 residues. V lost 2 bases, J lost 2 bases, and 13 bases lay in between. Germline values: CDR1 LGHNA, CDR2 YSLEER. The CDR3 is CASSQRVEVTYNEQFF. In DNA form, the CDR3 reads TGCGCCAGCAGCCAACGAGTCGAGGTAACCTACAATGAGCAGTTCTTC.

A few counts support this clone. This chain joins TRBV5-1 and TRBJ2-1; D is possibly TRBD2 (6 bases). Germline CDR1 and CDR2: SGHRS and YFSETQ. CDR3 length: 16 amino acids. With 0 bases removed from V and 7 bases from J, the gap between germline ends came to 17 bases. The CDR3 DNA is TGCGCCAGCAGCTTGGAATCCGGGAGTGTAGGGAATGAGCAGTTCTTC. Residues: CASSLESGSVGNEQFF. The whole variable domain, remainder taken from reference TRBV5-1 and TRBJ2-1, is KAGVTQTPRYLIKTRGQQVTLSCSPISGHRSVSWYQQTPGQGLQFLFEYFSETQRNKGNFPGRFSGRQFSNSRSEMNVSTLELGDSALYLCASSLESGSVGNEQFFGPGTRLTVL.

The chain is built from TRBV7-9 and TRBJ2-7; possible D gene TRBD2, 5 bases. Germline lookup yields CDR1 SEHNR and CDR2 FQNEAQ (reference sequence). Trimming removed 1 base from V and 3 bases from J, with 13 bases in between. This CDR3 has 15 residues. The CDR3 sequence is CASSLVVGVSYEQYF. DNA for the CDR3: TGTGCCAGCAGCTTAGTTGTGGGAGTTAGCTACGAGCAGTACTTC.

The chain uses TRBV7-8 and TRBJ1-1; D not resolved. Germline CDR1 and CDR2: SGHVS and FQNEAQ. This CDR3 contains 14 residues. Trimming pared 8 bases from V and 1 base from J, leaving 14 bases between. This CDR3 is CASSRETRNTEAFF. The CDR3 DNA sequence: TGTGCCAGCTCAAGAGAGACACGGAACACTGAAGCTTTCTTT.